The T cell receptor beta chain under discussion was sequenced for a study of CD8 T cells in ankylosing spondylitis. Study-level points and caveats: Certain motif variants had earlier appeared in reactive arthritis synovial fluid and blood. Disease-linked clones displayed a CD8+ phenotype and appeared relatively rarely in peripheral blood. Reported data indicate significant enrichment of disease-linked clones within matched ankylosing spondylitis synovial fluid. Ankylosing spondylitis blood appeared to be characterized by a TCR beta motif of fewer than ten highly homologous variants.

It was by quantitative 5'-RACE with molecular barcodes that TCR beta libraries were made. TCRdb redid the calling of the 5' RACE reads with MiXCR, one entry per CDR3 protein. This table holds fewer than 550,000 distinct CDR3 sequences, roughly 5% found once. The table lists this clonotype with many counts. The antigen remains unidentified. Specimen: blood, either unsorted or a sorted T cell fraction (not recorded which). The sequence came from a male donor with ankylosing spondylitis.

CDR3 nucleotides: TGTGCCAGCAGTTATGGGGGCCCTTACGAGCAGTACTTC. It specifies CASSYGGPYEQYF. V gene TRBV6-5 combines with J gene TRBJ2-7; D perhaps matches TRBD1 (6 bases). The CDR3 spans 13 residues. Trimming shortened V by 3 bases and J by 4 bases, and 10 bases separated the two germline ends. Germline CDR1 MNHEY, CDR2 SVGAGI.